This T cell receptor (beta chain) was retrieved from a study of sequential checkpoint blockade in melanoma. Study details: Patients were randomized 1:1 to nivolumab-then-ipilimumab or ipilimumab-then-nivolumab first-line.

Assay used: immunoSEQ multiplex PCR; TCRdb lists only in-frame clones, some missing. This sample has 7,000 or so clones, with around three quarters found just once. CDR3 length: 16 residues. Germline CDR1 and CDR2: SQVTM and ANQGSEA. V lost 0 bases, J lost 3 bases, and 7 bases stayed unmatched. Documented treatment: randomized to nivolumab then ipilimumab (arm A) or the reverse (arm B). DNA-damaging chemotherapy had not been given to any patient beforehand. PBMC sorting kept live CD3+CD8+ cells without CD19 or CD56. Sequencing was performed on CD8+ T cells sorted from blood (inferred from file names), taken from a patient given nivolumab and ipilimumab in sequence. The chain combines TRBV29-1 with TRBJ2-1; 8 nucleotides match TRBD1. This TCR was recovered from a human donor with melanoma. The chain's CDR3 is CSVEDFGDRHYNEQFF. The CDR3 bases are TGCAGCGTTGAAGATTTTGGGGACAGGCACTACAATGAGCAGTTCTTC.